A selection of T cell receptor beta chains follows, all from one sample in a study of T cells expressing NK-cell markers. TCRdb re-called the 5' RACE reads and gives one entry per CDR3 protein, without DNA. This listing includes 350,000 to 400,000 distinct CDR3 sequences. Sequenced input: blood T cells: a sorted CD56 or NKG2C T cell subset, CD4+ or CD8+ T cells, or bulk PBMC T cells (not recorded which). These receptors originate from a woman in her forties or fifties in good health. CDR3s include the opening cysteine and the closing phenylalanine or tryptophan.

V gene,J gene,CDR3 protein
TRBV6-6,TRBJ2-6,CASSYRQGSGANVLTF
TRBV6-1,TRBJ2-1,CASSREHSSYNEQFF
TRBV2,TRBJ2-1,CASSADLGGNEQFF
TRBV24-1,TRBJ2-1,CATSDWTSGRGNEQFF
TRBV5-1,TRBJ2-7,CASSRPEDEQYF
TRBV20-1,TRBJ2-1,CSARGGLARGYNEQFF
TRBV4-1,TRBJ2-5,CASSQDTGKETQYF
TRBV11-2,TRBJ2-7,CASSHSLRPYEQYF
TRBV14,TRBJ1-6,CASSQAGINSPLHF
TRBV29-1,TRBJ1-5,CSVAAGQDQPQHF
TRBV7-9,TRBJ2-1,CASSRGQSEQFF
TRBV7-9,TRBJ2-5,CASRDTYQETQYF
TRBV5-1,TRBJ2-7,CASSQAQTPYEQYF
TRBV5-6,TRBJ2-3,CASSLGNTQYF
TRBV5-6,TRBJ2-2,CATGLALGGELFF
TRBV12-3/TRBV12-4,TRBJ2-1,CASTQQRGEQFF
TRBV5-1,TRBJ2-2,CASTYLTGTKNTGELFF
TRBV7-7,TRBJ2-2,CASGQPNTGELFF